A selection of T cell receptor beta chains follows, all from one sample in a study of identical twins. TCRdb re-called the 5' RACE reads with MiXCR, one entry per CDR3 protein. The sample shows 500,000 to 600,000 distinct CDR3 sequences, less than 25% of them seen only once. The sample was also reused in another study, on T cells expressing NK-cell markers.

Sequencing input: CD4+ T cells sorted from blood. The receptors come from a woman younger than 30 in good health. Both conserved end residues are part of each CDR3.

V gene: TRBV12-3/TRBV12-4
J gene: TRBJ2-2
CDR3 protein: CASKRGATGELFF

V gene: TRBV12-3/TRBV12-4
J gene: TRBJ2-1
CDR3 protein: CASSFAGASYNEQFF

V gene: TRBV5-1
J gene: TRBJ2-7
CDR3 protein: CASSLAGVREQYF

V gene: TRBV20-1
J gene: TRBJ2-4
CDR3 protein: CSARKSGENIQYF

V gene: TRBV7-3
J gene: TRBJ2-7
CDR3 protein: CASSLMPGSPYEQYF

V gene: TRBV5-5
J gene: TRBJ2-3
CDR3 protein: CASSFQRGTDTQYF

V gene: TRBV5-1
J gene: TRBJ2-7
CDR3 protein: CASSEDGSYEQYF

V gene: TRBV20-1
J gene: TRBJ2-6
CDR3 protein: CSAQGNSGANVLTF

V gene: TRBV15
J gene: TRBJ2-3
CDR3 protein: CATSSGPTDTQYF

V gene: TRBV6-5
J gene: TRBJ1-5
CDR3 protein: CASSWTGYGDQPQHF

V gene: TRBV7-2
J gene: TRBJ1-2
CDR3 protein: CASSLVGQEGGYTF

V gene: TRBV5-1
J gene: TRBJ2-3
CDR3 protein: CASSLEYTQYF

V gene: TRBV12-3/TRBV12-4
J gene: TRBJ1-2
CDR3 protein: CASIPGEARGGYGYTF

V gene: TRBV4-2
J gene: TRBJ1-1
CDR3 protein: CASSQDPWGKNTEAFF

V gene: TRBV7-8
J gene: TRBJ2-3
CDR3 protein: CASSSWTSGRADTQYF